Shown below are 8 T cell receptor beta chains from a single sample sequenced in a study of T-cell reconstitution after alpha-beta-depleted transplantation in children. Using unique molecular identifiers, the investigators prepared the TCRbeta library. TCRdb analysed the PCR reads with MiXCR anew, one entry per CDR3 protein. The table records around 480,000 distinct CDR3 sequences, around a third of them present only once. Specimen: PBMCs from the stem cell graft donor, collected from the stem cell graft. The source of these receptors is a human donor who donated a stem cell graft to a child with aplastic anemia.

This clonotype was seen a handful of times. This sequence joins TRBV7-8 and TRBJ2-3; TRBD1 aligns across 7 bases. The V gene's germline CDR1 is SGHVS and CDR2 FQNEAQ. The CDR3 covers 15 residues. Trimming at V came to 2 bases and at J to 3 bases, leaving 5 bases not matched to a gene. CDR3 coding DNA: TGTGCCAGCAGCTTAATTACAGGGGAAACAGATACGCAGTATTTT. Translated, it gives CASSLITGETDTQYF. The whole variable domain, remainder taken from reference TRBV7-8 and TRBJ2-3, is GAGVSQSPRYKVAKRGQDVALRCDPISGHVSLFWYQQALGQGPEFLTYFQNEAQLDKSGLPSDRFFAERPEGSVSTLKIQRTQQEDSAVYLCASSLITGETDTQYFGPGTRLTVL.

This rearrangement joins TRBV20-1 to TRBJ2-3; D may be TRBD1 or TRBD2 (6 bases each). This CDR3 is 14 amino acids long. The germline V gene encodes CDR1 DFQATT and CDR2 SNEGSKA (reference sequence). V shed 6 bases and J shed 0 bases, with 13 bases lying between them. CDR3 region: CSARGGKSTDTQYF. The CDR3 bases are TGCAGTGCCCGAGGGGGGAAGAGCACAGATACGCAGTATTTT.

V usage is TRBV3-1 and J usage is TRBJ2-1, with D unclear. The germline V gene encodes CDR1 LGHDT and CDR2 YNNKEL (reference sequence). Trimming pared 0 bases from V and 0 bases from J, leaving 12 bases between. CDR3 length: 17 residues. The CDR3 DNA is TGTGCCAGCAGCCAAGAGCGTTGGGTTAGCTCCTACAATGAGCAGTTCTTC. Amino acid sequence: CASSQERWVSSYNEQFF.

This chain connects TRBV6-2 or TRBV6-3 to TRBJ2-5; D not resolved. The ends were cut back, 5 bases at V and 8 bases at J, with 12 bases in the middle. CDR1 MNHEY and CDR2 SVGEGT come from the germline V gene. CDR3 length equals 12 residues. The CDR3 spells CASSPRPITQYF. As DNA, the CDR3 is TGTGCCAGCAGTCCCCGTCCTATTACCCAGTACTTC.

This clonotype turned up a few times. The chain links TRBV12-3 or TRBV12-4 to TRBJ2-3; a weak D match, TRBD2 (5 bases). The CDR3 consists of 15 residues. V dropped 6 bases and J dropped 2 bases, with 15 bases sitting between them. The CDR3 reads CASRARLTSTDTQYF. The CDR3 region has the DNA TGTGCCAGCAGGGCACGACTAACATCCACAGATACGCAGTATTTT.

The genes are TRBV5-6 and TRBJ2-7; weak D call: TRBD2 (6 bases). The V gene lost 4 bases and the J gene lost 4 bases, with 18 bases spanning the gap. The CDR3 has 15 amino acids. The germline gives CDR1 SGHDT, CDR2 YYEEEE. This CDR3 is CASSPGVPWFYEQYV. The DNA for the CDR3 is TGTGCCAGCAGCCCGGGGGTCCCCTGGTTTTACGAGCAGTACGTC.

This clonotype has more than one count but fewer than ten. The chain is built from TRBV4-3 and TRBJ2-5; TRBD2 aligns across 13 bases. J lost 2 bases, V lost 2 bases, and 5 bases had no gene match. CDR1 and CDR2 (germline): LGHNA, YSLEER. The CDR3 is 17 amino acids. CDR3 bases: TGCGCCAGCAGCCAATCCGGGACTAGCGGGACACAAGAGACCCAGTACTTC. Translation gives CASSQSGTSGTQETQYF.

The CDR3 spells CASSYSRKLSGNTIYF. Here the CDR3 DNA reads TGTGCCAGCAGTTACTCACGGAAACTCTCTGGAAACACCATATATTTT. This sequence joins TRBV6-5 and TRBJ1-3; D gene uncertain. The V end was cut by 0 bases, the J end by 0 bases, with 9 bases between. Germline CDR1 MNHEY, CDR2 SVGAGI. The CDR3 covers 16 residues.